This TCR beta chain was recovered during a study of blood T cell repertoires in COVID-19. As for the study in general: Some COVID-19 samples were acute and others convalescent; all came from the United States, Italy and Spain. PBMCs, B-cell-depleted T cells, or T cells were the source of the cDNA or gDNA that made up the material.

Points on this clone: The junction differs from germline at one of its ends, possibly a read error.

The CDR3 runs to 16 residues. CDR1 and CDR2 from the germline V gene are WSHSY and SAAADI. Authors' analysis steps: For nucleated cells, counts were estimated from reference gene primer amplification. The assay was immunoSEQ multiplex PCR, and TCRdb's table has in-frame clones only and misses some. V, J and clone size reflect that table, while D and trimming were determined from the DNA. Here the sample spans 110,000 or so clones, roughly 87% being singletons. The chain has TRBV10-2 and TRBJ1-2; 8 bases are a match to TRBD1. The origin of this receptor is a human donor in a cohort sampled during active COVID-19. The sequenced sample consisted of peripheral blood. The CDR3 DNA sequence: TGCGCCAGCGACCCGGCCGGGGCAGGGGGCATACGTGGCTACACTTTC. Translation: CASDPAGAGGIRGYTF.